The clone carrying this T cell receptor beta chain was observed at least ten times. The antigen is undetermined. The TCR cDNA carried a universal primer site and UMIs from 5'RACE template switching. Each CDR3 protein gets one entry after TCRdb re-called the 5' RACE reads with MiXCR. The data show some 670,000 distinct CDR3 sequences, around an eighth seen once. The data derive from a study of T cells after yellow fever vaccination. Study details: Each low-cell-number fraction was prepared by means of SMART-Seq v4 Ultra Low Input.

Findings and caveats of the study: Though it reached lower strength, the secondary response hit its peak faster, day 5 versus 15. Contamination of FACS-sorted repertoires by abundant clonotypes from the bulk population could occur.

Trimming stripped 7 bases from V and 3 bases from J, with 20 bases between. The CDR3 runs 15 residues. Per germline, CDR1 SGHKS and CDR2 YYEKEE (reference sequence). The sample consisted of PBMCs, taken on the day of the yellow fever booster vaccination. This receptor was taken from a man under 40 who received the YFV17D yellow fever vaccine. The chain joins TRBV5-5 to TRBJ2-7; TRBD2 is a possible D gene (6 bases). CDR3 protein: CASLKEAGTLYEQYF. CDR3 nucleotides: TGTGCCAGCTTAAAAGAGGCAGGGACTCTCTACGAGCAGTACTTC.